Sequencing of this T cell receptor (beta chain) was carried out in a study of cytotoxic CD8 clonotypes in ibrutinib-treated CLL. Whole-study context: After a median of almost 70 months, around 15 patients stayed remitted and approximately 12 progressed; responses had been partial in around 24 and complete in 2.

The CDR3 covers 14 residues. In germline, CDR1 is SGHTA, CDR2 FQGNSA. Between the trimmed V and J ends, which lost 4 bases and 4 bases, there was a span of 10 bases. On this clone: What it recognizes is unknown.

The data were produced by immunoSEQ multiplex PCR, yet TCRdb's version contains in-frame clones alone and is incomplete. The profile covers around 140,000 clones, with 70% to 85% appearing a single time and approximately 28% taken by the ten largest. General study results and limits: Clonality correlated strongly with circulating CD8+ T cells and exceeded age-matched healthy donors at baseline. A difference in sampling times existed between sustained-remission and progressing patients. Among the clonotypes, public ones were uncommon and contracted or held stable on treatment.

This chain joins TRBV7-2 and TRBJ2-2, with a possible D match to TRBD2 (6 bases). Source: PBMCs, taken after 12 months of ibrutinib treatment. The sequence derives from a human donor with chronic lymphocytic leukemia. The CDR3 nucleotides read TGTGCCAGCAGCTCTAGCGCCGTCACCGGGGAGCTGTTTTTT. Residues: CASSSSAVTGELFF.